This TCR beta chain was captured in a study of CD8 T cells in ankylosing spondylitis. Study findings and constraints: Blood of patients with ankylosing spondylitis appeared to be characterized by a TCR beta motif of eight or nine highly homologous variants. Prior literature has documented some motif variants in synovial fluid and blood from reactive arthritis.

Generation of TCR beta libraries employed quantitative 5'-RACE incorporating molecular barcodes. A single record per CDR3 protein comes from TCRdb applying MiXCR to the 5' RACE reads. This repertoire shows hundreds of thousands of distinct CDR3 sequences, about 17% found once; its top ten account for approximately 40%. As regards this clonotype: The antigen remains unidentified.

From germline, CDR1 is SGHAT and CDR2 FQNNGV. Trimming took 1 base from V and 5 from J; bases not matched to a gene: 10. This CDR3 has 16 amino acids. What was sequenced was blood, either unsorted or a sorted T cell fraction (not recorded which). The J gene is TRBJ2-7, the V gene TRBV11-2; 8 bases align to TRBD1. The TCR was taken from a male donor with ankylosing spondylitis. As DNA, the CDR3 is TGTGCCAGCAGCTTAGTTTCGGGACAGGCTCTCCACGAGCAGTACTTC. Translating gives CASSLVSGQALHEQYF. Filled out from reference TRBV11-2 and TRBJ2-7, the complete variable domain reads EAGVAQSPRYKIIEKRQSVAFWCNPISGHATLYWYQQILGQGPKLLIQFQNNGVVDDSQLPKDRFSAERLKGVDSTLKIQPAKLEDSAVYLCASSLVSGQALHEQYFGPGTRLTVT.